These 15 T cell receptor beta chains were all obtained from the same sample, sequenced in a study of cytomegalovirus exposure and HLA in healthy donors. With 60 Vbeta and 13 Jbeta primers, the PCR was carried out. Produced via immunoSEQ multiplex PCR; TCRdb's table is partial and in-frame only. The table has around 94,000 clones, around 57% seen once; the top ten hold more than 4.5%. The sequencing input was PBMCs. These receptors all come from a human donor in good health.

V usage is TRBV6-4 and J usage is TRBJ2-5; a weak D match, TRBD1 (5 bases). The J call is in doubt because the DNA end fits TRBJ2-7 better. The CDR3 covers 14 residues. CDR1 MRHNA and CDR2 SNTAGT come from the germline V gene. The DNA for the CDR3 is TGTGCCAGCAGTGACAGGGGATCTTTCTACGAGCAGTACTTC. It encodes CASSDRGSFYEQYF.

The rearrangement links TRBV4-1 to TRBJ2-2; 14 bases are a match to TRBD2. V shed 0 bases, J shed 6 bases, and the junction held 18 bases outside the gene matches. Germline-derived CDR1 and CDR2 are MGHRA and YSYEKL. The CDR3 covers 22 residues. The CDR3 is CASSQDSFRGRLAGGRAGELFF. Written as DNA, the CDR3 is TGCGCCAGCAGCCAAGATTCTTTCCGAGGTAGACTAGCGGGAGGGAGAGCCGGGGAGCTGTTTTTT.

Here the CDR3 reads CASSYRAGGRDTQYF. Written as DNA, the CDR3 is TGTGCCAGCAGTTATCGCGCGGGAGGAAGAGATACGCAGTATTTT. This chain uses TRBV6-5 with TRBJ2-3, with 8 bases identical to TRBD2. The CDR3 extends over 15 amino acids. The ends lost 3 bases at V and 5 bases at J; junction bases unmatched: 7. In germline, CDR1 is MNHEY, CDR2 SVGAGI.

The chain combines TRBV19 with TRBJ2-7; the match to TRBD1 covers 9 bases. The V segment lost 6 bases and the J segment 3 bases; nucleotides outside the gene matches: 6. This CDR3 has 14 residues. Germline V gives CDR1 LNHDA, CDR2 SQIVND (reference sequence). The CDR3 is CASSTGGNGYEQYF. Written as DNA, the CDR3 is TGTGCCAGTAGCACAGGGGGCAACGGCTACGAGCAGTACTTC.

CDR3 nucleotides: TGTGCCAGCAGGTCAAGCGGGAGGGCTAATGAGCAGTTCTTC. Translating it yields CASRSSGRANEQFF. The chain joins TRBV28 to TRBJ2-1; 10 bases agree with TRBD2. The trim removed 6 bases at V and 7 bases at J, leaving 6 bases unmatched. CDR3 length: 14 amino acids. From germline, CDR1 is MDHEN and CDR2 SYDVKM.

V is TRBV27 and J is TRBJ2-1, with D hard to call. Germline V gives CDR1 MNHEY, CDR2 SMNVEV (reference sequence). V lost 1 base, J lost 2 bases, and 9 bases lay in between. The CDR3 runs 15 residues. The CDR3 here is CASSLYSPAYNEQFF. The DNA of the CDR3 is TGTGCCAGCAGTTTATACAGTCCGGCCTACAATGAGCAGTTCTTC.

On this clone itself: Other nucleotide sequences in the sample specify the same CDR3. The chain has TRBV19 and TRBJ2-5; 7 bases fit TRBD1. The CDR3 contains 15 residues. Per the germline V gene, CDR1 is LNHDA and CDR2 is SQIVND (reference sequence). V shed 9 bases, J shed 5 bases, and the junction held 15 bases outside the gene matches. This CDR3 reads CASSASGQIGETQYF. CDR3 bases: TGTGCCAGCAGTGCCTCGGGACAGATAGGGGAGACCCAGTACTTC.

The sample holds one count of this clone. The chain carries TRBV29-1 and TRBJ1-3, with 7 bases matching TRBD1. Germline V gives CDR1 SQVTM, CDR2 ANQGSEA. This CDR3 region has 17 residues. V trimming: 3 bases; J trimming: 2 bases; junction bases outside the gene matches: 13. The CDR3: CSVEDVDDRVAGNTIYF. The CDR3 coding sequence is TGCAGCGTTGAGGATGTTGACGACAGGGTTGCTGGAAACACCATATATTTT.

The chain has TRBV5-1 and TRBJ2-2; 8 nucleotides align to TRBD2. This CDR3 spans 16 amino acids. Per the germline V gene, CDR1 is SGHRS and CDR2 is YFSETQ. V was pared by 4 bases and J by 1 base, with 6 bases of the junction left unmatched. The CDR3 bases are TGCGCCAGCAGCCGTTTAAGCGGGGGGAACACCGGGGAGCTGTTTTTT. Residues: CASSRLSGGNTGELFF.

J is TRBJ2-1 and V is TRBV28; 8 bases map to TRBD1. V shed 7 bases, J shed 4 bases, and the junction held 12 bases outside the gene matches. The CDR3 sequence is 16 residues long. CDR1 is MDHEN and CDR2 is SYDVKM in the germline V gene. CDR3 residues: CASTPLRDRHYNEQFF. The CDR3 DNA reads TGTGCCAGCACCCCCCTCCGGGACAGGCATTACAATGAGCAGTTCTTC. Full variable domain (rest looked up from reference TRBV28 and TRBJ2-1): DVKVTQSSRYLVKRTGEKVFLECVQDMDHENMFWYRQDPGLGLRLIYFSYDVKMKEKGDIPEGYSVSREKKERFSLILESASTNQTSMYLCASTPLRDRHYNEQFFGPGTRLTVL.

V gene TRBV7-6 combines with J gene TRBJ2-1, with TRBD2 as a possible D gene (6 bases). Germline assignment: CDR1 SGHVS and CDR2 FNYEAQ. The CDR3 sequence is 16 residues long. V lost 1 base to trimming and J lost 4 bases, with 14 bases between them. CDR3 amino acids: CASSLVTSGLYNEQFF. The CDR3 DNA reads TGTGCCAGCAGCTTAGTCACGAGCGGGTTATACAATGAGCAGTTCTTC.

The table lists this clone with a few counts. The DNA for the CDR3 is TGCAGCGTTGAAGATGGGCTGTGGACAGGGAACACCGGGGAGCTGTTTTTT. Translation gives CSVEDGLWTGNTGELFF. The chain is built from TRBV29-1 and TRBJ2-2; 7 positions match TRBD1. From germline, CDR1 is SQVTM and CDR2 ANQGSEA. The CDR3 totals 17 residues. Germline trimming cut 0 bases from V and 1 base from J; bases unmatched to any gene: 8.

The chain joins TRBV5-1 to TRBJ2-1; TRBD1 aligns across 8 bases. Germline CDR1 reads SGHRS; CDR2 reads YFSETQ. CDR3 length: 16 amino acids. V trimming: 0 bases; J trimming: 6 bases; junction bases outside the gene matches: 8. As DNA, the CDR3 is TGCGCCAGCAGCTTGGACGGGACAGGTTTGCTCAATGAGCAGTTCTTC. Its translation: CASSLDGTGLLNEQFF.

V and J are TRBV5-5 and TRBJ2-1; no clear D. V was cut by 7 bases and J by 0 bases, with 8 bases left in between. There are 13 residues in the CDR3. Germline V gene lookup returns CDR1 SGHKS and CDR2 YYEKEE (reference sequence). As DNA, the CDR3 is TGTGCCAGCTTACAGAGCTCCTACAATGAGCAGTTCTTC. It codes for CASLQSSYNEQFF.

The CDR3 DNA is TGTGCCACCACCCTTAGGACTAGCGGTACCTACGAGCAGTACTTC. This translates into CATTLRTSGTYEQYF. This chain uses TRBV28 with TRBJ2-7; 10 nucleotides agree with TRBD2. Germline CDR1 MDHEN, CDR2 SYDVKM. This CDR3 has 15 residues. Trimming cost V 10 bases and J 2 bases; bases outside gene matches: 11.